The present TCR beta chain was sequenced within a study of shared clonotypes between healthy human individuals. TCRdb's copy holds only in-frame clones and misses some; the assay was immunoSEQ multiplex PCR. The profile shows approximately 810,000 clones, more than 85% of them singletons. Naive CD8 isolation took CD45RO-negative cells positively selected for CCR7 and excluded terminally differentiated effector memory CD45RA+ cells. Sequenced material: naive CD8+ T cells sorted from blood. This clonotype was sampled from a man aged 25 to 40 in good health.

The CDR3 nucleotides are TGTGCCAGCAGCCGTTCCTACGAGCAGTACTTC. Its translation is CASSRSYEQYF. The genes are TRBV6-1 and TRBJ2-7, with D unresolved. Germline CDR1 and CDR2: MNHNS and SASEGT. The CDR3 consists of 11 residues. Trimming stripped 6 bases from V and 1 base from J, with 4 bases between.